A single sample gave rise to the 25 T cell receptor beta chains below, sequenced in a study of breast tumors, draining lymph nodes, adjacent tissues. The lymph nodes were axillary draining lymph nodes from breast cancer patients. TCRdb used MiXCR to reprocess the multiplex PCR reads, holding one entry per CDR3 protein. Of 150,000 to 200,000 distinct CDR3 sequences listed, 33% are singletons. Sequencing was carried out using axillary lymph node tissue. The receptors stem from a female donor with breast cancer. Some clones in this sample may be carry-over from other donors' samples.

In regard to this clonotype: A much larger clone lies one base from this, so it may be a read error. The gene calls are TRBV9 and TRBJ2-1, with D hard to call. Trimming took off 0 bases at V and 9 bases at J, with 22 bases between the two ends. The CDR3 runs 17 residues. Germline-derived CDR1 and CDR2 are SGDLS and YYNGEE. In nucleotides, the CDR3 is TGTGCCAGCAGCGTAGGTCTTATGAACTCCTTACTAACTGAGCAGTTCTTC. This encodes CASSVGLMNSLLTEQFF.

CDR3 sequence reads: CASRQTGGGPSCTEAFF. For the CDR3, the DNA is TGCGCCAGCAGACAAACCGGTGGGGGGCCCTCGTGCACTGAAGCTTTCTTT. The chain couples TRBV5-1 to TRBJ1-1; possible D gene TRBD1, 6 bases. Germline assignment: CDR1 SGHRS and CDR2 YFSETQ. The CDR3 length is 17 residues. V was trimmed by 5 bases and J by 4 bases, leaving 24 bases between them.

This chain connects TRBV6-1 to TRBJ1-5; 8 nucleotides match TRBD1. CDR3 length equals 17 residues. Germline values: CDR1 MNHNS, CDR2 SASEGT. Trimming took 5 bases from V and 0 from J; bases not matched to a gene: 9. As DNA, the CDR3 is TGTGCCAGCAGTCCCCCGGACAGGGATTATAGCAATCAGCCCCAGCATTTT. The encoded protein is CASSPPDRDYSNQPQHF.

The chain couples TRBV24-1 to TRBJ1-2, with D uncertain. The germline V gene has CDR1 KGHDR and CDR2 SFDVKD. Trimming stripped 4 bases from V and 2 bases from J, with 10 bases between. The CDR3 is made up of 14 amino acids. The CDR3 is CATSDGQTNYGYTF. CDR3 DNA: TGTGCCACCAGTGACGGGCAAACAAACTATGGCTACACCTTC.

A remark on this clonotype: One junction end does not reproduce the germline sequence, and a read error may be involved. The chain links TRBV7-2 to TRBJ1-2; D may be TRBD1 (5 bases). Germline assignment: CDR1 SGHTA and CDR2 FQGNSA. The CDR3 contains 15 residues. The CDR3 DNA reads TGTGCCAGCAGCTTACTTGGGACGGCCTACTATGGCTACCCCTTC. It translates to CASSLLGTAYYGYPF.

This clonotype was found many times. The chain has TRBV20-1 and TRBJ1-5; no firm D call. CDR3 length: 16 amino acids. Germline values: CDR1 DFQATT, CDR2 SNEGSKA (reference sequence). V lost 4 bases to trimming and J lost 5 bases, with 21 bases between them. The DNA of the CDR3 is TGCAGTGCTAAAAGTACCGGGCCCCAAAAGGATCAGCCCCAGCATTTT. Translating gives CSAKSTGPQKDQPQHF.

The chain recombines TRBV20-1 with TRBJ1-6; 7 bases map to TRBD1. Germline CDR1 and CDR2: DFQATT and SNEGSKA (reference sequence). V shed 6 bases, J shed 7 bases, and the junction held 9 bases outside the gene matches. CDR3 length: 14 amino acids. For the CDR3, the DNA is TGCAGTGCCGCCCGGGACAGTCGCAATTCACCCCTCCACTTT. This encodes CSAARDSRNSPLHF.

Of note for this clonotype: Lacking the conserved final phenylalanine or tryptophan, this CDR3 likely reflects a read error. V usage is TRBV6-6 and J usage is TRBJ2-7; 7 positions agree with TRBD1. From germline, CDR1 is MNHNY and CDR2 SVGAGI (reference sequence). The CDR3 covers 15 residues. In DNA, the CDR3 is TGTGCCAGCAGTTCCCTTTCGGGACAGCTCTACGGGCAGTACCTC. This encodes CASSSLSGQLYGQYL.

There are many counts of this clonotype. The CDR3 reads CASIISGATNEKLFF. The CDR3 DNA reads as TGTGCCAGCATAATTTCGGGCGCAACTAATGAAAAACTGTTTTTT. The chain carries TRBV7-2 and TRBJ1-4; no reliable D call. The CDR3 is made up of 15 amino acids. Germline V gene data show CDR1 as SGHTA and CDR2 as FQGNSA. V was trimmed by 7 bases and J by 0 bases, leaving 12 bases between them.

This clonotype was seen at least ten times. The V gene is TRBV7-9, the J gene TRBJ1-2; 7 bases agree with TRBD1. The length of the CDR3 is 15 residues. The germline CDR1 and CDR2 sequences are SEHNR and FQNEAQ (reference sequence). Trimming removed 3 bases from V and 8 bases from J; junction bases left unmatched: 12. The CDR3 nucleotides are TGTGCCAGCAGCTTGGGAAGACAGGGTTTGGGGGGCTACACCTTC. Residues: CASSLGRQGLGGYTF.

In this sample, this clonotype turned up many times. The genes are TRBV19 and TRBJ1-5, with D maybe TRBD1 (5 bases). The V and J ends lost 5 bases and 7 bases respectively, with 15 bases between them. The CDR3 is 14 residues long. The germline CDR1 and CDR2 sequences are LNHDA and SQIVND (reference sequence). Here the CDR3 reads CASSARGVRQPQHF. DNA of the CDR3: TGTGCCAGTAGTGCCCGGGGGGTAAGGCAGCCCCAGCATTTT.

At least ten counts were recorded for this clonotype. V gene TRBV2 combines with J gene TRBJ2-1, with TRBD1 matching over 9 bases. This CDR3 is built from 14 residues. Losses at the gene ends were 4 bases for V and 7 bases for J; bases not matched to a gene: 5. Germline V CDR1 and CDR2: SNHLY, FYNNEI. The CDR3 DNA follows: TGTGCCAGCAGTGTGGGACAGGGTACAAATGAGCAGTTCTTC. It encodes CASSVGQGTNEQFF.

Regarding this clonotype: At one end, the junction sequence differs from germline, possibly due to a read error. V gene TRBV7-2 combines with J gene TRBJ2-6; the D gene could be TRBD1 or TRBD2 (5 bases each). The CDR3 covers 18 residues. The germline CDR1 and CDR2 sequences are SGHTA and FQGNSA. The CDR3 region has the DNA TGTGCCAGCAGCCCACGGGGCATCTTGAGCTCTGGGGCCAACGTCCTGACGTTC. Encoded protein: CASSPRGILSSGANVLTF.

This clonotype was counted at least ten times. This chain uses TRBV6-2 or TRBV6-3 with TRBJ1-4; 7 positions agree with TRBD1. The germline V gene encodes CDR1 MNHEY and CDR2 SVGEGT. Trimming removed 0 bases from V and 8 bases from J; junction bases left unmatched: 6. The CDR3 extends over 15 amino acids. The CDR3 DNA reads as TGTGCCAGCAGTTACTCCCGGACAGGCCGAGAAAAACTGTTTTTT. Protein product: CASSYSRTGREKLFF.

This clonotype was seen ten or more times. V is TRBV2 and J is TRBJ1-5; weak D call: TRBD1 (5 bases). The CDR3 loop spans 13 amino acids. The germline gives CDR1 SNHLY, CDR2 FYNNEI. With 5 bases removed from V and 5 bases from J, the gap between germline ends came to 10 bases. CDR3 in DNA: TGTGCCAGCAGTCTCAGGGAATATCAGCCCCAGCATTTT. Amino acids: CASSLREYQPQHF.

In its sample, this clonotype was seen many times. The chain combines TRBV27 with TRBJ1-2; no reliable D call. The V and J ends lost 4 bases and 4 bases respectively, with 16 bases between them. The germline CDR1 and CDR2 sequences are MNHEY and SMNVEV (reference sequence). The CDR3 length is 15 residues. This CDR3 reads CASSSVRTLSYGYTF. The DNA for the CDR3 is TGTGCCAGCAGTTCGGTTCGTACCCTTAGCTATGGCTACACCTTC.

Notes on this clonotype: No conserved phenylalanine or tryptophan ends this CDR3, so it is likely a read error. Because the CDR3's place on the DNA is in doubt, the DNA is left out and the CDR3 is given as listed by TCRdb. V usage is TRBV9 and J usage is TRBJ2-7; TRBD2 reflects the table's D call only, with no check against the DNA. Germline V CDR1 and CDR2: SGDLS, YYNGEE. The CDR3 spans 16 amino acids, including both terminal residues. The CDR3 region is CASSSNLAGVATSSIS.

The chain recombines TRBV20-1 with TRBJ1-5; tentatively, D is TRBD1 (7 bases). The J call is doubtful: the DNA matches TRBJ2-3 better. The length of the CDR3 is 16 residues. Germline lookup yields CDR1 DFQATT and CDR2 SNEGSKA (reference sequence). The CDR3 DNA reads TGCAGTGCTAGGGACCTCACAGGGGCGGGAAATCAGCCCCAGTATTTT. This gives the protein CSARDLTGAGNQPQYF.

Regarding this clonotype: Germline and junction disagree at one end, which may indicate a read error. The V call is TRBV9, the J call TRBJ1-6; possible D gene TRBD1, 6 bases. In germline, CDR1 is SGDLS, CDR2 YYNGEE. The CDR3 sequence is 16 residues long. CDR3 residues: CASSFNGNRENSPLHF. Here the CDR3 DNA reads TGTGCCAGCAGCTTCAATGGGAACAGGGAAAATTCACCCCTCCACTTC.

This clonotype was seen many times. Just one base apart from a much larger clone, this may be a read error. The chain employs TRBV5-1 and TRBJ2-7, with TRBD1 matching 7 bases. There are 13 residues in the CDR3. Germline V gives CDR1 SGHRS, CDR2 YFSETQ. The CDR3 region has the DNA TGCGCCAGCAGCAGTGACAGGGTCAACGACCAGTACTTC. Protein product: CASSSDRVNDQYF.

The chain links TRBV7-9 to TRBJ2-7; TRBD1 is a possible D gene (6 bases). V was cut by 5 bases and J by 6 bases, with 11 bases left in between. The germline gives CDR1 SEHNR, CDR2 FQNEAQ (reference sequence). The CDR3 is 12 amino acids. The CDR3 is CASSILDSEQYF. CDR3 coding DNA: TGTGCCAGCAGCATATTGGACAGCGAGCAGTACTTC.

This rearrangement joins TRBV20-1 to TRBJ2-3; either TRBD1 or TRBD2 may supply D (5 bases each). V lost 4 bases to trimming and J lost 9 bases, with 11 bases between them. The CDR3 spans 11 residues. Germline V CDR1 and CDR2: DFQATT, SNEGSKA (reference sequence). DNA for the CDR3: TGCAGTGCTACCGTGGGGGACACGCAGTATTTT. It yields the protein CSATVGDTQYF.

This clonotype was observed at least ten times. V is TRBV7-9 and J is TRBJ2-3; no definite D call. Trimming removed 1 base from V and 5 bases from J, with 10 bases in between. The CDR3 extends over 14 amino acids. The germline V gene has CDR1 SEHNR and CDR2 FQNEAQ (reference sequence). CDR3 DNA: TGTGCCAGCAGCTTAGGGTCGGTTGGAGATACGCAGTATTTT. Translated, it gives CASSLGSVGDTQYF.

This clonotype was detected ten times or more. The gene calls are TRBV7-9 and TRBJ2-7; the match to TRBD2 covers 12 bases. The V gene end was trimmed by 4 bases and the J gene end by 6 bases; junction bases not matched to a gene: 4. CDR1 is SEHNR, CDR2 FQNEAQ, per germline (reference sequence). The CDR3 length is 14 residues. CDR3 in DNA: TGTGCCAGCAGCTCTAGCGGGGGGGCGCGCGAGCAGTACTTC. Protein: CASSSSGGAREQYF.

CDR3 residues: CASSPSGQGRETQYF. DNA for the CDR3: TGTGCCAGCAGCCCCTCGGGACAGGGTAGGGAGACCCAGTACTTC. The genes are TRBV27 and TRBJ2-5; 9 bases are shared with TRBD1. The CDR3 spans 15 residues. Germline values: CDR1 MNHEY, CDR2 SMNVEV (reference sequence). The junction had 10 bases not matched to a gene; V was cut back by 6 bases and J by 5 bases.